The 18 T cell receptor beta chains given below trace back to one sample, sequenced in a study of blood T cell repertoires in COVID-19. TCRdb keeps only in-frame clones here, not all; method: immunoSEQ multiplex PCR. The data show 200,000 to 300,000 clones, around 89% seen once. The sample taken for sequencing was peripheral blood. These receptors were obtained from a woman between 40 and 55 years old who had recovered from COVID-19.

The rearrangement uses TRBV5-1 and TRBJ1-5; the match to TRBD1 covers 8 bases. J was trimmed by 4 bases and V by 1 base; bases with no gene match: 7. The CDR3 is 16 amino acids. Germline CDR1 reads SGHRS; CDR2 reads YFSETQ. CDR3 in amino acids: CASSLTPTGVNQPQHF. CDR3 sequence (DNA): TGCGCCAGCAGCTTGACCCCGACAGGGGTAAATCAGCCCCAGCATTTT.

This chain links TRBV6-6 with TRBJ2-7; D remains ambiguous. CDR1 is MNHNY and CDR2 is SVGAGI in the germline V gene (reference sequence). Trimming pared 5 bases from V and 2 bases from J, leaving 13 bases between. The CDR3 loop spans 14 amino acids. This chain's CDR3 is CASSSSTRTYEQYF. The CDR3 nucleotides read TGTGCCAGCAGTAGCTCCACCCGAACCTACGAGCAGTACTTC.

The V call is TRBV12-3 or TRBV12-4, the J call TRBJ1-1; a possible D gene is TRBD1 (5 bases). Trimming removed 6 bases at V and 11 bases at J, with 19 bases between. The length of the CDR3 is 13 residues. The CDR3 DNA follows: TGTGCCAGCAGACCCGCGGGGGGAGGTTGGGCTTTCTTT. This sequence encodes CASRPAGGGWAFF.

This clone was picked up one time. As DNA, the CDR3 is TGCGCCAGCGTTAGACCGGGAGTGTGGACCCAGTACTTC. Encoded protein: CASVRPGVWTQYF. The rearrangement joins TRBV4-1 to TRBJ2-5, with a weak D call TRBD2 (6 bases). There are 13 residues in the CDR3. Germline-derived CDR1 and CDR2 are MGHRA and YSYEKL. Deletions cut 8 bases from V and 7 bases from J, with 17 bases between.

The V gene is TRBV19, the J gene TRBJ2-7; 7 nucleotides agree with TRBD2. CDR3 length: 17 residues. Germline lookup yields CDR1 LNHDA and CDR2 SQIVND (reference sequence). The J segment lost 2 bases and the V segment lost 3 bases, leaving 13 bases of the junction unmatched. CDR3 coding DNA: TGTGCCAGTAGTATCCCCCAAAGCGGGGCCGCCCCCTACGAGCAGTACTTC. Residues: CASSIPQSGAAPYEQYF.

The chain employs TRBV7-9 and TRBJ2-5, with 11 bases lining up with TRBD2. This CDR3 is built from 15 residues. Unmatched junction bases numbered 6, after V lost 5 bases and J lost 4 bases. The germline V gene has CDR1 SEHNR and CDR2 FQNEAQ (reference sequence). The CDR3 here is CASSRGLAGGETQYF. The CDR3 DNA follows: TGTGCCAGCAGCCGCGGGCTAGCGGGAGGAGAGACCCAGTACTTC.

V and J are TRBV27 and TRBJ2-1, with 11 bases aligning to TRBD2. Unmatched junction bases numbered 10, after V lost 8 bases and J lost 7 bases. Germline CDR1 and CDR2: MNHEY and SMNVEV (reference sequence). The CDR3 is 15 amino acids. The DNA of the CDR3 is TGTGCCAGCCGTTCCGGGACTAGCGGTTGGAATGAGCAGTTCTTC. Amino acid sequence: CASRSGTSGWNEQFF.

V and J are TRBV6-2 or TRBV6-3 and TRBJ1-2; 7 nucleotides agree with TRBD1. J was trimmed by 4 bases and V by 6 bases; bases with no gene match: 8. Germline V gene lookup returns CDR1 MNHEY and CDR2 SVGEGT. There are 14 residues in the CDR3. DNA for the CDR3: TGTGCCAGCAGCCTAGGGGGCAGGTCCTATGGCTACACCTTC. This gives the protein CASSLGGRSYGYTF.

This clone was seen just once. This sequence joins TRBV11-2 and TRBJ1-5; unclear D gene. V was trimmed by 1 base and J by 9 bases, leaving 10 bases between them. The CDR3 sequence is 13 residues long. Germline values: CDR1 SGHAT, CDR2 FQNNGV. CDR3 nucleotide sequence: TGTGCCAGCAGCTTAGCAGGCCCAGCGCCCCAGCATTTT. It translates to CASSLAGPAPQHF.

V is TRBV7-2 and J is TRBJ2-7; D perhaps matches TRBD2 (5 bases). The CDR3 loop spans 16 amino acids. CDR1 SGHTA and CDR2 FQGNSA come from the germline V gene. V was pared by 5 bases and J by 6 bases, with 23 bases between. In DNA, the CDR3 is TGTGCCAGCAGCACCCTGGGCGGAGGCACGGCCGGCGAGCAGTACTTC. Translation gives CASSTLGGGTAGEQYF.

The chain recombines TRBV12-3 or TRBV12-4 with TRBJ1-1; 8 positions match TRBD1. The CDR3 has 13 residues. The V segment lost 6 bases and the J segment 4 bases; nucleotides outside the gene matches: 4. CDR3 bases: TGTGCCAGCAGGTCACAGGGGGGCACTGAAGCTTTCTTT. Amino acid sequence: CASRSQGGTEAFF.

This clone was recorded once. The chain links TRBV19 to TRBJ2-1; TRBD2 aligns across 11 bases. The CDR3 spans 15 residues. V lost 4 bases, J lost 6 bases, and 5 bases stayed unmatched. Germline V gene data show CDR1 as LNHDA and CDR2 as SQIVND (reference sequence). The CDR3 region is CASSTTSGGGNEQFF. CDR3 DNA sequence: TGTGCCAGTAGTACCACTAGCGGGGGTGGCAATGAGCAGTTCTTC.

This clone was seen only a few times. Given a much more abundant clone one base away, this may be a read error. The CDR3 is CARSYSGGAGGNEQFF. The CDR3 coding sequence is TGTGCCCGCAGTTACTCGGGGGGGGCCGGGGGCAATGAGCAGTTCTTC. The chain uses TRBV6-5 and TRBJ2-1, with TRBD2 matching over 8 bases. Looked up from germline, CDR1 is MNHEY and CDR2 is SVGAGI. CDR3 length equals 16 residues.

This chain uses TRBV25-1 with TRBJ2-1, with 12 positions matching TRBD2. Germline V lookup: CDR1 MGHDK, CDR2 SYGVNS. CDR3 length: 16 amino acids. The J segment lost 6 bases and the V segment lost 8 bases, leaving 11 bases of the junction unmatched. CDR3 region: CASSSPASGRGNEQFF. The CDR3 DNA follows: TGTGCCAGCTCCTCACCCGCTAGCGGGAGGGGCAATGAGCAGTTCTTC.

The chain has TRBV18 and TRBJ2-3, with D possibly being TRBD2 (6 bases). Germline-derived CDR1 and CDR2 are KGHSH and LQKENI. Trimming shortened V by 3 bases and J by 3 bases, and 13 bases separated the two germline ends. CDR3 length equals 15 residues. The CDR3, as DNA: TGTGCCAGCTCACCTGGGGTAGCGGTAACAGATACGCAGTATTTT. This sequence encodes CASSPGVAVTDTQYF.

This clone showed up just once. The chain joins TRBV27 to TRBJ2-7; possible D gene TRBD2, 6 bases. V was clipped by 4 bases and J by 4 bases, with 14 bases between them. This CDR3 spans 14 amino acids. Per germline, CDR1 MNHEY and CDR2 SMNVEV (reference sequence). The CDR3 loop reads CASSWAGSWYEQYF. The CDR3 DNA is TGTGCCAGCAGTTGGGCGGGAAGTTGGTACGAGCAGTACTTC.

Here the CDR3 DNA reads TGTGCCAGCTCACCACCTGGGACAGACTATGGCTACACCTTC. Translation: CASSPPGTDYGYTF. The chain joins TRBV18 to TRBJ1-2; 7 bases agree with TRBD1. The CDR3 covers 14 residues. The trim removed 0 bases at V and 3 bases at J, leaving 1 base unmatched. Germline lookup yields CDR1 KGHSH and CDR2 LQKENI.

This rearrangement joins TRBV27 to TRBJ1-1; tentatively, D is TRBD1 (5 bases). V lost 1 base, J lost 4 bases, and 13 bases lay in between. The germline V gene encodes CDR1 MNHEY and CDR2 SMNVEV (reference sequence). The CDR3 contains 15 residues. The CDR3 region has the DNA TGTGCCAGCAGTTTATTGCCAGGGCTGGGCACTGAAGCTTTCTTT. Protein product: CASSLLPGLGTEAFF.